The 18 T cell receptor beta chains below come from one sample, sequenced in a study of blood T cell repertoires in COVID-19. The data were produced by immunoSEQ multiplex PCR, yet TCRdb's version contains in-frame clones alone and is incomplete. The table records 13,000 or so clones, approximately 86% of them present only once. Sequencing was carried out using peripheral blood. These receptors came from an elderly man with acute or convalescent COVID-19.

The J gene is TRBJ1-5, the V gene TRBV19; a possible D gene is TRBD1 (5 bases). Looked up from germline, CDR1 is LNHDA and CDR2 is SQIVND (reference sequence). The ends were cut back, 2 bases at V and 5 bases at J, with 13 bases in the middle. The CDR3 is 15 residues long. The CDR3 nucleotides read TGTGCCAGTAGTATAATCCTCTGGGGGGATCAGCCCCAGCATTTT. It encodes CASSIILWGDQPQHF.

The chain carries TRBV18 and TRBJ1-6; TRBD1 is a possible D gene (5 bases). The germline CDR1 and CDR2 sequences are KGHSH and LQKENI. This CDR3 has 15 amino acids. Deletions cut 0 bases from V and 7 bases from J, with 10 bases between. The CDR3 loop reads CASSPPAGRNSPLHF. CDR3 sequence (DNA): TGTGCCAGCTCACCACCGGCAGGGCGGAATTCACCCCTCCACTTT.

The rearrangement joins TRBV7-3 to TRBJ2-5, with 7 bases matching TRBD1. This CDR3 contains 14 residues. Germline trimming cut 3 bases from V and 1 base from J; bases unmatched to any gene: 2. The V gene's germline CDR1 is SGHTA and CDR2 FQGTGA. DNA for the CDR3: TGTGCCAGCAGCTTGACAGGGTCCCAAGAGACCCAGTACTTC. Its protein product is CASSLTGSQETQYF.

The V gene is TRBV11-2, the J gene TRBJ2-3, with TRBD2 identical over 9 bases. The junction had 8 bases not matched to a gene; V was cut back by 5 bases and J by 5 bases. Germline CDR1 is SGHAT and CDR2 is FQNNGV. The CDR3 covers 15 residues. CDR3 protein: CASSLSGGPRDTQYF. In DNA form, the CDR3 reads TGTGCCAGCAGCCTTAGCGGGGGCCCAAGAGATACGCAGTATTTT.

CDR3 DNA sequence: TGTGCCAGTAGTATAGTCTTACAGGGCCACTCCTACGAGCAGTACTTC. Its protein is CASSIVLQGHSYEQYF. This chain links TRBV19 with TRBJ2-7; perhaps TRBD1 as D (6 bases). The germline V gene encodes CDR1 LNHDA and CDR2 SQIVND (reference sequence). The CDR3 has 16 amino acids. V gave up 1 base and J gave up 0 bases, with 13 bases separating them. Variable domain in full (rest from reference TRBV19 and TRBJ2-7): DGGITQSPKYLFRKEGQNVTLSCEQNLNHDAMYWYRQDPGQGLRLIYYSQIVNDFQKGDIAEGYSVSREKKESFPLTVTSAQKNPTAFYLCASSIVLQGHSYEQYFGPGTRLTVT.

This rearrangement joins TRBV10-3 to TRBJ2-7, with a weak D call TRBD1 (6 bases). Per germline, CDR1 ENHRY and CDR2 SYGVKD. This CDR3 region has 17 residues. V gave up 0 bases and J gave up 2 bases, with 17 bases separating them. The CDR3 nucleotides read TGTGCCATCAGTGAGTCCCGCCCCTTGACAGGAACCTACGAGCAGTACTTC. This encodes CAISESRPLTGTYEQYF.

The genes are TRBV12-5 and TRBJ1-1; D gene unclear. Per germline, CDR1 LGHNT and CDR2 FRNRAP. This CDR3 region has 14 residues. V gave up 6 bases and J gave up 4 bases, with 15 bases separating them. Here the CDR3 DNA reads TGTGCTAGTGGCCCGGGCGGGTGGGTCACTGAAGCTTTCTTT. Protein: CASGPGGWVTEAFF.

This rearrangement joins TRBV30 to TRBJ1-1, with D perhaps matching TRBD1 (5 bases). Germline CDR1 GTSNPN, CDR2 SVGIG (reference sequence). V was clipped by 3 bases and J by 1 base, with 12 bases between them. The CDR3 loop spans 14 amino acids. CDR3 amino acids: CAWRRTSPNTEAFF. Here the CDR3 DNA reads TGTGCCTGGAGGCGGACAAGCCCGAACACTGAAGCTTTCTTT.

This chain joins TRBV5-1 and TRBJ2-7; 8 nucleotides line up with TRBD2. Germline CDR1 SGHRS, CDR2 YFSETQ. CDR3 length: 15 amino acids. V gave up 0 bases and J gave up 4 bases; unmatched junction bases: 6. In nucleotides, the CDR3 is TGCGCCAGCAGCTTGGCCGGGGGGGGCGGATACGAGCAGTACTTC. Translated, it gives CASSLAGGGGYEQYF.

This sequence joins TRBV2 and TRBJ2-7; D is perhaps TRBD2 (6 bases). CDR1 is SNHLY and CDR2 is FYNNEI in the germline V gene. The CDR3 consists of 15 residues. V was cut by 2 bases and J by 0 bases, with 11 bases left in between. Here the CDR3 DNA reads TGTGCCAGCAGTGAATTCCGGGGGAGCTCCTACGAGCAGTACTTC. Translation gives CASSEFRGSSYEQYF.

The chain is built from TRBV7-2 and TRBJ2-1; tentatively, D is TRBD2 (5 bases). From germline, CDR1 is SGHTA and CDR2 FQGNSA. Trimming took 4 bases from V and 2 from J, leaving 12 bases between them. This CDR3 comprises 15 residues. CDR3 in amino acids: CASSSPPGAYNEQFF. CDR3 DNA: TGTGCCAGCAGCTCACCACCCGGGGCCTACAATGAGCAGTTCTTC.

The chain has TRBV18 and TRBJ2-5, with 8 bases lining up with TRBD1. V shed 4 bases, J shed 5 bases, and the junction held 3 bases outside the gene matches. Germline CDR1 is KGHSH and CDR2 is LQKENI. The CDR3 sequence is 13 residues long. For the CDR3, the DNA is TGTGCCAGCTCACAGGGACAGGTGGAGACCCAGTACTTC. Its protein is CASSQGQVETQYF.

V usage is TRBV5-4 and J usage is TRBJ2-2; possibly TRBD2 for D (6 bases). The CDR3 loop spans 15 amino acids. V was cut by 4 bases and J by 0 bases, with 10 bases left in between. Per the germline V gene, CDR1 is SGHNT and CDR2 is YYREEE (reference sequence). CDR3 bases: TGTGCCAGCAGCGCCCAGCGGGCGAACACCGGGGAGCTGTTTTTT. Translating gives CASSAQRANTGELFF. The whole variable domain, remainder taken from reference TRBV5-4 and TRBJ2-2, is ETGVTQSPTHLIKTRGQQVTLRCSSQSGHNTVSWYQQALGQGPQFIFQYYREEENGRGNFPPRFSGLQFPNYSSELNVNALELDDSALYLCASSAQRANTGELFFGEGSRLTVL.

This sequence joins TRBV7-3 and TRBJ2-1; a weak D match, TRBD2 (5 bases). Trimming cost V 3 bases and J 0 bases, with 15 bases left between them. This CDR3 has 17 amino acids. CDR1 is SGHTA and CDR2 is FQGTGA in the germline V gene. CDR3 DNA: TGTGCCAGCAGCTTGACCTCGACTATCAGCTCCTACAATGAGCAGTTCTTC. Protein product: CASSLTSTISSYNEQFF.

V is TRBV5-1 and J is TRBJ2-7, with 10 bases identical to TRBD1. Germline V gives CDR1 SGHRS, CDR2 YFSETQ. The CDR3 is 14 amino acids. The junction had 6 bases not matched to a gene; V was cut back by 4 bases and J by 5 bases. The chain's CDR3 is CASSRGQGTDEQYF. The DNA for the CDR3 is TGCGCCAGCAGCAGGGGACAGGGGACGGACGAGCAGTACTTC.

The V gene is TRBV10-1, the J gene TRBJ2-2; 8 bases line up with TRBD2. Germline lookup yields CDR1 WNHNN and CDR2 SYGVQD (reference sequence). V trimming: 0 bases; J trimming: 2 bases; junction bases outside the gene matches: 5. CDR3 length: 17 residues. The chain's CDR3 is CASSESSLADNTGELFF. Here the CDR3 DNA reads TGCGCCAGCAGTGAGTCATCACTAGCGGATAACACCGGGGAGCTGTTTTTT.

The V gene is TRBV11-2, the J gene TRBJ2-1, with TRBD2 matching over 14 bases. Trimming at V came to 5 bases and at J to 10 bases, leaving 4 bases not matched to a gene. CDR1 is SGHAT, CDR2 FQNNGV, per germline. This CDR3 has 14 residues. The CDR3 is CASSGTSGGTEQFF. The CDR3 DNA reads as TGTGCCAGCAGCGGGACTAGCGGGGGTACCGAGCAGTTCTTC.

The gene calls are TRBV25-1 and TRBJ1-1, with D possibly TRBD1 on 6 matching bases. The V end was cut by 3 bases, the J end by 1 base, with 15 bases between. This CDR3 spans 16 amino acids. Germline loops: CDR1 MGHDK, CDR2 SYGVNS. The CDR3 loop reads CASSEGGVRGNTEAFF. CDR3 sequence (DNA): TGTGCCAGCAGTGAGGGGGGGGTCAGGGGGAACACTGAAGCTTTCTTT.